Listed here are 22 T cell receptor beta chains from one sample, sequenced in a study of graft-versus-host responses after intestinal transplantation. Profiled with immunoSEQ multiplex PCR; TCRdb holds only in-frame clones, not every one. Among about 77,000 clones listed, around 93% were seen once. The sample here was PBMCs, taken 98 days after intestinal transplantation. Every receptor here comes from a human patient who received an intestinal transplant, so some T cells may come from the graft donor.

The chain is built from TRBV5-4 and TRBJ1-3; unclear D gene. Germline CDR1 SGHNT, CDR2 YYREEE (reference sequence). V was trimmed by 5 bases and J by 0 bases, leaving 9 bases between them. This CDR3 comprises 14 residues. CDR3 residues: CASRSGISGNTIYF. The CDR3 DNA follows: TGTGCCAGCAGGTCTGGGATCTCTGGAAACACCATATATTTT.

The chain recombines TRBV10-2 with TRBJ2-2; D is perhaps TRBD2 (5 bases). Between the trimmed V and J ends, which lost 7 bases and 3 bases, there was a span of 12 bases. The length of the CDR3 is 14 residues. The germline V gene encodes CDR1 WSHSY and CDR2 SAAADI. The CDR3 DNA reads TGCGCCAGCAAAGAGGGCGCCGACACCGGGGAGCTGTTTTTT. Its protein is CASKEGADTGELFF.

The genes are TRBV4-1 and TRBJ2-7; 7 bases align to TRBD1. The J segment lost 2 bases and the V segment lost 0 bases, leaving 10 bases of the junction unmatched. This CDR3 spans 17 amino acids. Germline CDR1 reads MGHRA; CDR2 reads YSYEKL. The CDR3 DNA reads TGCGCCAGCAGCCAAGAAAGGACAGGAGCCTTCCCCTACGAGCAGTACTTC. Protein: CASSQERTGAFPYEQYF.

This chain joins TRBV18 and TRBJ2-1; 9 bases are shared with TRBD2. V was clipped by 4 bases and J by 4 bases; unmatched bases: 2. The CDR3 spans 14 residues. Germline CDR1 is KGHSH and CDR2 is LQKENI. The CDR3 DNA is TGTGCCAGCTCACTTAGCGGGGGATACAATGAGCAGTTCTTC. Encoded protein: CASSLSGGYNEQFF.

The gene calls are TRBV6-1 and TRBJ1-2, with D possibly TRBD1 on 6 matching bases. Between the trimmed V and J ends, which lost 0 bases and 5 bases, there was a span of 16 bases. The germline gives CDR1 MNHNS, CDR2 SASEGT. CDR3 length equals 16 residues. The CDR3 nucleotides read TGTGCCAGCAGTGAAGCCAGGCGGGGAACAGGGTATGGCTACACCTTC. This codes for CASSEARRGTGYGYTF.

Written as DNA, the CDR3 is TGTGCCAGCAGTATCAGGACAGGGGGCGCAGAGACCCAGTACTTC. Residues: CASSIRTGGAETQYF. V is TRBV28 and J is TRBJ2-5; 11 bases map to TRBD1. The CDR3 consists of 15 residues. Losses at the gene ends were 5 bases for V and 4 bases for J; bases not matched to a gene: 6. Germline V gene lookup returns CDR1 MDHEN and CDR2 SYDVKM.

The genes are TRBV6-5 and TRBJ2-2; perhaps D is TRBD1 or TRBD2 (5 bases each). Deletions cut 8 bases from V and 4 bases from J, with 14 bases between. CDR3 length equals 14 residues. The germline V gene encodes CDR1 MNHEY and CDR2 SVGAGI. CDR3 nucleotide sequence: TGTGCCAGCTCCTACCGGGACGGCACCGGGGAGCTGTTTTTT. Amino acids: CASSYRDGTGELFF.

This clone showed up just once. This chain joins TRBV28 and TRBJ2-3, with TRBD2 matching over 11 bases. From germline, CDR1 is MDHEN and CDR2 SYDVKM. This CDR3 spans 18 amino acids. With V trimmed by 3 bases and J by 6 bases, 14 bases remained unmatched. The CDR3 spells CASSFYFGLAGLADTQYF. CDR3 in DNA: TGTGCCAGCAGTTTTTATTTCGGACTAGCGGGTTTAGCGGATACGCAGTATTTT.

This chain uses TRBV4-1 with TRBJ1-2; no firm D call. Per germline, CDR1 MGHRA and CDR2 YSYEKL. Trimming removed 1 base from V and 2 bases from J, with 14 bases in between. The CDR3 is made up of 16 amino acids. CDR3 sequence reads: CASSQVSRLSNYGYTF. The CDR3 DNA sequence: TGCGCCAGCAGCCAAGTCTCCCGACTTTCGAACTATGGCTACACCTTC.

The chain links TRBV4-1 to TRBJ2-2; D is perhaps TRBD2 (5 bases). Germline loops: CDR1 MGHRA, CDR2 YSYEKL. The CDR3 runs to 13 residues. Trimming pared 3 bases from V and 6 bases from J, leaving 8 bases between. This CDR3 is CASSQISAGELFF. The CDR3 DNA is TGCGCCAGCAGCCAGATTAGCGCCGGGGAGCTGTTTTTT.

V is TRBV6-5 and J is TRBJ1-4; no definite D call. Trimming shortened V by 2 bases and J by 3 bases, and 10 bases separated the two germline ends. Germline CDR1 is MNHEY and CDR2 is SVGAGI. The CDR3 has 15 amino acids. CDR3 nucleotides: TGTGCCAGCAGTTACCGGGCCTCCCCTAATGAAAAACTGTTTTTT. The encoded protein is CASSYRASPNEKLFF.

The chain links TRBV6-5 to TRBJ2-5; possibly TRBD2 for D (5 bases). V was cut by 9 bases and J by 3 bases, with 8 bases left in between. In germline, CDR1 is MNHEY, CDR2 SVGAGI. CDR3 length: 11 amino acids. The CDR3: CASRGKETQYF. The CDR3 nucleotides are TGTGCCAGTAGAGGGAAAGAGACCCAGTACTTC.

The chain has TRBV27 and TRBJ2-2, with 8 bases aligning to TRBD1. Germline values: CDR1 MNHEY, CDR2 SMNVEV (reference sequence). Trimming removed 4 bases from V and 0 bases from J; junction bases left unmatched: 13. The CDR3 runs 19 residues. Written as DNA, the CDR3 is TGTGCCAGCAGTTCATCCGGGACAGGAGCCTTCACGAACACCGGGGAGCTGTTTTTT. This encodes CASSSSGTGAFTNTGELFF.

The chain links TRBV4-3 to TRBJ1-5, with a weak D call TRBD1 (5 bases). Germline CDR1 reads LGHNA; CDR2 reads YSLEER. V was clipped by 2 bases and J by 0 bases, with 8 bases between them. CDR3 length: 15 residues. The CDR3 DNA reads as TGCGCCAGCAGCCAATTACAGGTTAGCAATCAGCCCCAGCATTTT. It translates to CASSQLQVSNQPQHF.

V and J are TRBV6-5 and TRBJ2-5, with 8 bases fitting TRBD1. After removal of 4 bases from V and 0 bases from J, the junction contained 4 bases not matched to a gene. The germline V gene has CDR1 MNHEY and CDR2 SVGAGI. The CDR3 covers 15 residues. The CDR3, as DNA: TGTGCCAGCAGTTGGACAGGGCAAAACCAAGAGACCCAGTACTTC. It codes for CASSWTGQNQETQYF.

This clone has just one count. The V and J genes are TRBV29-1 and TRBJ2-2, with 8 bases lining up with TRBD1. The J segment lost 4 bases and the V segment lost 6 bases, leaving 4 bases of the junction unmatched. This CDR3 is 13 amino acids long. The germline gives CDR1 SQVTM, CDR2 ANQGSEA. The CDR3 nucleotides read TGCAGCGTCAGGACAGGGAGCACCGGGGAGCTGTTTTTT. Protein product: CSVRTGSTGELFF.

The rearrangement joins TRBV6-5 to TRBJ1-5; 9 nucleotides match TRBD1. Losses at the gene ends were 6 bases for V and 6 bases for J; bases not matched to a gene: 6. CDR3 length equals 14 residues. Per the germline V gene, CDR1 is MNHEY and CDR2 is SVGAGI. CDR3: CASREDRGAQPQHF. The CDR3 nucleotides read TGTGCCAGCAGAGAAGACAGGGGGGCTCAGCCCCAGCATTTT.

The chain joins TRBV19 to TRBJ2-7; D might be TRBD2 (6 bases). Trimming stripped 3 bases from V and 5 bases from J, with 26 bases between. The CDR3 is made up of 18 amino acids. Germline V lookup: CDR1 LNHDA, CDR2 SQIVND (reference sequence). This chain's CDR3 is CASSIDPAGGVPFNEQYF. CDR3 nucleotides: TGTGCCAGTAGTATCGACCCCGCCGGCGGGGTCCCATTCAACGAGCAGTACTTC.

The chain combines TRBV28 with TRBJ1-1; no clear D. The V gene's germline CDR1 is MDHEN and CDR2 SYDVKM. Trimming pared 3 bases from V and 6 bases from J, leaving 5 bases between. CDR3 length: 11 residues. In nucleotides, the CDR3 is TGTGCCAGCAGTTTGGGGTCTGAAGCTTTCTTT. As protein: CASSLGSEAFF.

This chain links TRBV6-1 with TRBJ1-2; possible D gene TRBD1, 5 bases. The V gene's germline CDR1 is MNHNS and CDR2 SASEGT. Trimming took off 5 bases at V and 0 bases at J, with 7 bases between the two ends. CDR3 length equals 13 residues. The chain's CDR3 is CASSLTANYGYTF. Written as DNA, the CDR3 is TGTGCCAGCAGTCTGACAGCTAACTATGGCTACACCTTC.

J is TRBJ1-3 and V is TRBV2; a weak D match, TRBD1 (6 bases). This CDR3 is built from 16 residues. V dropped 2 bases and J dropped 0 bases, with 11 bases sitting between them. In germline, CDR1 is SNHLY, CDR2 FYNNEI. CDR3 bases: TGTGCCAGCAGTGAACCGGGGGCAACCTCTGGAAACACCATATATTTT. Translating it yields CASSEPGATSGNTIYF.

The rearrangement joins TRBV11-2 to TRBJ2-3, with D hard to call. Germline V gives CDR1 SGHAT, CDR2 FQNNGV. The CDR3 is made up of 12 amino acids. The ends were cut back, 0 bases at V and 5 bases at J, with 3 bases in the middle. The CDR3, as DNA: TGTGCCAGCAGCTTAGAACTAGATACGCAGTATTTT. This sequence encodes CASSLELDTQYF.